A single sample gave rise to the 12 T cell receptor beta chains below, sequenced in a study of blood T cell repertoires in COVID-19 (dated by TCRdb to the early 2020s). The method was the immunoSEQ multiplex PCR assay. Entries here come from immuneACCESS through TCRdb and include only in-frame sequences with V and J called. Some clones fail to appear in such tables; in the studies checked, an unresolved V gene covers under half of the shortfall, and the cause of the remainder is unknown. The sample data list fewer than 250,000 clones, and roughly 87% of these were observed just once. The ten most abundant clones make up 7.2% of the sample. The material sequenced was PBMCs or T cells enriched from blood (not recorded which). The receptors derive from a man aged 25 to 40 in a cohort exposed to, infected with or recovered from COVID-19 (not recorded which).

This clone occurred once. The chain links TRBV28 to TRBJ1-2, with no clear D. Germline CDR1 MDHEN, CDR2 SYDVKM. The CDR3 extends over 13 amino acids. Trimming removed 6 bases at V and 4 bases at J, with 12 bases between. CDR3 in amino acids: CASSADPRYGYTF. The CDR3 DNA reads as TGTGCCAGCAGCGCCGATCCGCGCTATGGCTACACCTTC.

V is TRBV20-1 and J is TRBJ2-1, with a tentative D call TRBD2 (5 bases). V gave up 6 bases and J gave up 13 bases, with 16 bases separating them. The CDR3 spans 11 residues. Per germline, CDR1 DFQATT and CDR2 SNEGSKA (reference sequence). CDR3 in amino acids: CSARSGLLQFF. DNA for the CDR3: TGCAGTGCCAGATCAGGACTCTTACAGTTCTTC.

The CDR3 DNA reads TGTGCCAGCAGTGACAGCGGACTAGCGGCGCAGTTCTTC. It is translated as CASSDSGLAAQFF. The V call is TRBV6-2 or TRBV6-3, the J call TRBJ2-1; 10 bases agree with TRBD2. With 5 bases clipped from V and 12 bases from J, the junction kept 7 bases outside the gene matches. The germline CDR1 and CDR2 sequences are MNHEY and SVGEGT. The CDR3 contains 13 residues.

This chain connects TRBV6-1 to TRBJ1-1; 9 bases fit TRBD1. Germline CDR1 MNHNS, CDR2 SASEGT. The ends lost 6 bases at V and 4 bases at J; junction bases unmatched: 6. This CDR3 has 14 amino acids. CDR3 sequence reads: CASSKTGGGTEAFF. CDR3 DNA: TGTGCCAGCAGCAAAACAGGGGGCGGCACTGAAGCTTTCTTT.

This chain links TRBV27 with TRBJ1-1; D not certain. V lost 2 bases, J lost 4 bases, and 8 bases lay in between. Germline assignment: CDR1 MNHEY and CDR2 SMNVEV (reference sequence). This CDR3 region has 13 residues. Here the CDR3 reads CASSLAQATEAFF. CDR3 nucleotides: TGTGCCAGCAGTTTAGCGCAGGCCACTGAAGCTTTCTTT.

The chain joins TRBV4-2 to TRBJ2-5; 9 bases align to TRBD1. CDR3 length: 16 amino acids. CDR1 and CDR2 from the germline V gene are LGHNA and YNFKEQ. The trim removed 4 bases at V and 5 bases at J, leaving 11 bases unmatched. The CDR3 bases are TGTGCCAGCAGCCCGACAAGGGACAGGGCCGGCGAGACCCAGTACTTC. It translates to CASSPTRDRAGETQYF.

This clone has just one count. V is TRBV3-1 (or the pseudogene TRBV3-2) and J is TRBJ2-1; 8 nucleotides align to TRBD1. The CDR3 has 16 amino acids. CDR1 and CDR2 from the germline V gene are LGHDT and YNNKEL (reference sequence). V shed 4 bases, J shed 8 bases, and the junction held 13 bases outside the gene matches. The CDR3 DNA reads TGTGCCAGCAGCCCGACGAACAGGGGGTCTATTTATGAGCAGTTCTTC. As protein: CASSPTNRGSIYEQFF.

This chain joins TRBV29-1 and TRBJ2-3, with TRBD2 matching 8 bases. V lost 4 bases and J lost 6; bases outside the gene matches: 9. The CDR3 has 14 amino acids. Germline V gene data show CDR1 as SQVTM and CDR2 as ANQGSEA. The CDR3 loop reads CSVARGRTIDTQYF. Here the CDR3 DNA reads TGCAGCGTTGCCCGCGGGAGGACGATCGATACGCAGTATTTT.

The rearrangement uses TRBV5-1 and TRBJ1-1; 9 nucleotides align to TRBD1. The CDR3 contains 14 residues. Germline CDR1 reads SGHRS; CDR2 reads YFSETQ. V trimming: 4 bases; J trimming: 5 bases; junction bases outside the gene matches: 6. The CDR3 sequence is CASSDRGSWTEAFF. CDR3 in DNA: TGCGCCAGCAGCGACAGGGGGAGCTGGACTGAAGCTTTCTTT.

This rearrangement joins TRBV11-3 to TRBJ1-1; 11 positions agree with TRBD1. Germline CDR1 reads SGHNT; CDR2 reads YENEEA. The V gene end was trimmed by 4 bases and the J gene end by 2 bases; junction bases not matched to a gene: 6. The CDR3 length is 16 residues. The CDR3, as DNA: TGTGCCAGCAGCTATATGGACAGGGGGCTAAACACTGAAGCTTTCTTT. Residues: CASSYMDRGLNTEAFF.

The chain uses TRBV11-2 and TRBJ2-1, with 11 bases identical to TRBD1. The germline V gene encodes CDR1 SGHAT and CDR2 FQNNGV. Germline trimming cut 4 bases from V and 8 bases from J; bases unmatched to any gene: 10. The CDR3 is made up of 16 amino acids. CDR3 sequence reads: CASSSRDRGDLDEQFF. The CDR3 coding sequence is TGTGCCAGCAGCTCCCGGGACAGGGGGGATTTGGATGAGCAGTTCTTC. Filled out from reference TRBV11-2 and TRBJ2-1, the complete variable domain reads EAGVAQSPRYKIIEKRQSVAFWCNPISGHATLYWYQQILGQGPKLLIQFQNNGVVDDSQLPKDRFSAERLKGVDSTLKIQPAKLEDSAVYLCASSSRDRGDLDEQFFGPGTRLTVL.

The rearrangement joins TRBV24-1 to TRBJ1-4; D perhaps matches TRBD1 (6 bases). The CDR3 loop spans 16 amino acids. V lost 4 bases, J lost 7 bases, and 18 bases lay in between. CDR1 is KGHDR, CDR2 SFDVKD, per germline. This CDR3 reads CATSDNKQGEAEKLFF. CDR3 nucleotides: TGTGCCACCAGTGACAACAAACAGGGTGAGGCTGAAAAACTGTTTTTT.